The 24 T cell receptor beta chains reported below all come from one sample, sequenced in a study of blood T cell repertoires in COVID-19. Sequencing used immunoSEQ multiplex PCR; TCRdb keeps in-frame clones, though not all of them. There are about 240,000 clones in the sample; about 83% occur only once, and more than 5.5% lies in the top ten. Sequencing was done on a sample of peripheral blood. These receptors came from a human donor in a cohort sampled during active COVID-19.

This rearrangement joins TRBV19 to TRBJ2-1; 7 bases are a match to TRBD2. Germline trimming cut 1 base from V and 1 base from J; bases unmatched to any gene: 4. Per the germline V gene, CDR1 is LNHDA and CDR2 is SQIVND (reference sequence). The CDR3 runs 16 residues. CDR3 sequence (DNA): TGTGCCAGTAGTATAGTGGGTAGCGGGTCCTACAATGAGCAGTTCTTC. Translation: CASSIVGSGSYNEQFF.

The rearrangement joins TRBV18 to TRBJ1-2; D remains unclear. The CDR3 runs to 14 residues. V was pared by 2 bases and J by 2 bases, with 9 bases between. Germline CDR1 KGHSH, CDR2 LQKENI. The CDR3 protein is CASSPVSLNYGYTF. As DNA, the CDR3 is TGTGCCAGCTCACCAGTTTCCCTAAACTATGGCTACACCTTC. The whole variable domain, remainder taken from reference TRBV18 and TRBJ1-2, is NAGVMQNPRHLVRRRGQEARLRCSPMKGHSHVYWYRQLPEEGLKFMVYLQKENIIDESGMPKERFSAEFPKEGPSILRIQQVVRGDSAAYFCASSPVSLNYGYTFGSGTRLTVV.

The CDR3 DNA reads TGTGCCACCAGGGGGCCTAGCTCCTACGAGCAGTACTTC. It is translated as CATRGPSSYEQYF. This rearrangement joins TRBV27 to TRBJ2-7, with 8 nucleotides matching TRBD1. Germline V gene lookup returns CDR1 MNHEY and CDR2 SMNVEV (reference sequence). V lost 10 bases and J lost 0; bases outside the gene matches: 5. CDR3 size: 13 residues.

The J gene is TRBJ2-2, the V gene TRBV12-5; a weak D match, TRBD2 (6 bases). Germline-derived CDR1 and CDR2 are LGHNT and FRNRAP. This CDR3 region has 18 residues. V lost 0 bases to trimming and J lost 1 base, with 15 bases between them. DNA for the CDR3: TGTGCTAGTGGTTTGGTAGGAGGGGCAGGGTGGAACACCGGGGAGCTGTTTTTT. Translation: CASGLVGGAGWNTGELFF.

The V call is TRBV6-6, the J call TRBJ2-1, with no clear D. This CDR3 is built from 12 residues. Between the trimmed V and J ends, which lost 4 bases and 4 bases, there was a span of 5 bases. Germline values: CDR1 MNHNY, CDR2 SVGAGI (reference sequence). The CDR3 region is CASSSHYNEQFF. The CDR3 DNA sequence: TGTGCCAGCAGTTCCCATTACAATGAGCAGTTCTTC.

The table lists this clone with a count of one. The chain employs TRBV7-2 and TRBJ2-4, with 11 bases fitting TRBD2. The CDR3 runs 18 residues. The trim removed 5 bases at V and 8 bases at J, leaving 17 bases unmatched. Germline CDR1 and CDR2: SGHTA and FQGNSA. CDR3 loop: CASSPRLAGIDRVDIQYF. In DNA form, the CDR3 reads TGTGCCAGCAGCCCCCGACTAGCGGGGATCGACCGGGTTGACATTCAGTACTTC.

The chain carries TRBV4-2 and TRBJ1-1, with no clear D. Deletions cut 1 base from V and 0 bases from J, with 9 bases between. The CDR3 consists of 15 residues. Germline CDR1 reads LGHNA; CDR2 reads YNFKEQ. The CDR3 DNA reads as TGTGCCAGCAGCCAAGCTAGTCGGATGAACACTGAAGCTTTCTTT. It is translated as CASSQASRMNTEAFF.

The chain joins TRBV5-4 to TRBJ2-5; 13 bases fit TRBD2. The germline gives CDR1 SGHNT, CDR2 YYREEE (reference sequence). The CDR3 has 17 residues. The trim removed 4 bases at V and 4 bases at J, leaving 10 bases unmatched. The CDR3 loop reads CASSAGLAGSNGETQYF. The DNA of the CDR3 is TGTGCCAGCAGCGCGGGACTAGCGGGGAGTAATGGAGAGACCCAGTACTTC.

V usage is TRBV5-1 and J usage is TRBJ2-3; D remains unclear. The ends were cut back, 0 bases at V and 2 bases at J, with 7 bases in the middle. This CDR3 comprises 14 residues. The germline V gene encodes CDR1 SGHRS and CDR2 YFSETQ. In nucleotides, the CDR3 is TGCGCCAGCAGCTTGGATCTTTCCACAGATACGCAGTATTTT. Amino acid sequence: CASSLDLSTDTQYF.

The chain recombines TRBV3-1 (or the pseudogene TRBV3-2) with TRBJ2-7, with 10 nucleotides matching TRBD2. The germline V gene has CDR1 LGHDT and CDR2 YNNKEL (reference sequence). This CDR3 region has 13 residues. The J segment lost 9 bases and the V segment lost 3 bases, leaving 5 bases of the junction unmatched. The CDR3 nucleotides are TGTGCCAGCAGCCACGTAGCGGGGGGAGCGCAGTACTTC. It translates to CASSHVAGGAQYF.

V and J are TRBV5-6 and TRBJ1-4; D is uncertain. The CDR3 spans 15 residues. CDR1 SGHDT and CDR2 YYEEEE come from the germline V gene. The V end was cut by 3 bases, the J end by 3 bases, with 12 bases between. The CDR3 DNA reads TGTGCCAGCAGCTCCAAGGGAGCGGCTAATGAAAAACTGTTTTTT. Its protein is CASSSKGAANEKLFF.

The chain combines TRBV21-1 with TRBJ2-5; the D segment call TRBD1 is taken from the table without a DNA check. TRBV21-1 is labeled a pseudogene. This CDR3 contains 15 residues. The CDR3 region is CASSKYGQDQETQYF. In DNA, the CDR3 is TGTGCCAGCAGCAAATATGGGCAGGACCAAGAGACCCAGTACTTC.

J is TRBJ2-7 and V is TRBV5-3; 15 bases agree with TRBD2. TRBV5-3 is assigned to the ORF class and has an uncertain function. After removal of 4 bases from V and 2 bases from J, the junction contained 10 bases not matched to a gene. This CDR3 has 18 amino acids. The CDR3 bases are TGTGCCAGAAGCCCTGGACTAGCGGGAGGGGGCCTTCCCTACGAGCAGTACTTC. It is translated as CARSPGLAGGGLPYEQYF.

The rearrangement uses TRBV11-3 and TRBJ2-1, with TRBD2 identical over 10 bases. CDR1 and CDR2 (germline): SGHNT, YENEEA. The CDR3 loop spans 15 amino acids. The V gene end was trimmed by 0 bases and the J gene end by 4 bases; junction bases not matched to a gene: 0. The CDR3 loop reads CASSLEAGGYNEQFF. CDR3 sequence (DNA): TGTGCCAGCAGCTTAGAAGCGGGGGGGTACAATGAGCAGTTCTTC.

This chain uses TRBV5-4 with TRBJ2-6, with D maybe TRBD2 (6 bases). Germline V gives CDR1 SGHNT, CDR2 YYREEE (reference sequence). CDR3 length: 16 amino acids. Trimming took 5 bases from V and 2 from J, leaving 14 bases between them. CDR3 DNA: TGTGCCAGCAGTATGGGAGGACACCCTGGGGCCAACGTCCTGACTTTC. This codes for CASSMGGHPGANVLTF.

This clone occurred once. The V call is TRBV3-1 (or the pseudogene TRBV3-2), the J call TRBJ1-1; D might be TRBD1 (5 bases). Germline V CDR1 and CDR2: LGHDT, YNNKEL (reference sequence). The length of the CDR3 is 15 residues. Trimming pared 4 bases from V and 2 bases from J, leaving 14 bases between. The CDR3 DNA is TGTGCCAGCAGCCCCCGGAGGGGTGGAAACACTGAAGCTTTCTTT. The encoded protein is CASSPRRGGNTEAFF.

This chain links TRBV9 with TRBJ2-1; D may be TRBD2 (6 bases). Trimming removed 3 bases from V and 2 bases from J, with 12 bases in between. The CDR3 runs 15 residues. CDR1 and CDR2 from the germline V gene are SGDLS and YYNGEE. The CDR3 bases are TGTGCCAGCAGCGCCCGGGAGAAAACCTACAATGAGCAGTTCTTC. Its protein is CASSAREKTYNEQFF.

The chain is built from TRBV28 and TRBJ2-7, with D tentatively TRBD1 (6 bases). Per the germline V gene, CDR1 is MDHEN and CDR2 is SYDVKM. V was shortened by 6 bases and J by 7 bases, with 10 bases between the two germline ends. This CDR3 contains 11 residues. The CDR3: CASSVQGEQYF. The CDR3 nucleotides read TGTGCCAGCAGCGTCCAGGGGGAGCAGTACTTC. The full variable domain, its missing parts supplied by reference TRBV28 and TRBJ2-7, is DVKVTQSSRYLVKRTGEKVFLECVQDMDHENMFWYRQDPGLGLRLIYFSYDVKMKEKGDIPEGYSVSREKKERFSLILESASTNQTSMYLCASSVQGEQYFGPGTRLTVT.

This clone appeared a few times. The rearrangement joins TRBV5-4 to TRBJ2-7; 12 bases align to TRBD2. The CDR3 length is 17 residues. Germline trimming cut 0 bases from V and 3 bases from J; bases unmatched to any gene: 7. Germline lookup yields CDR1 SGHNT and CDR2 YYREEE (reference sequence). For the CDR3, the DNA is TGTGCCAGCAGCTTGGGAGGGCGACTAGCGGGAGTCTACGAGCAGTACTTC. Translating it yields CASSLGGRLAGVYEQYF.

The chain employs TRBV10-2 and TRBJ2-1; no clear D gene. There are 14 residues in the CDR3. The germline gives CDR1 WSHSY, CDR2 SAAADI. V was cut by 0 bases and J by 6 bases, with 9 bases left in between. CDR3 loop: CASSESGYPNEQFF. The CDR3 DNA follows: TGCGCCAGCAGTGAGTCGGGCTACCCCAATGAGCAGTTCTTC.

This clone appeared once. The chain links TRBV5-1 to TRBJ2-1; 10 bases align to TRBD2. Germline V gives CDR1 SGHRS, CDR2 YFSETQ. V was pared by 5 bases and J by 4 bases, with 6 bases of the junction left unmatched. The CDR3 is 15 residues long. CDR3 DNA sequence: TGCGCCAGCAGTTCCGGGACTAGCGTTTACAATGAGCAGTTCTTC. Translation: CASSSGTSVYNEQFF. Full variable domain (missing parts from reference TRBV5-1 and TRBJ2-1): KAGVTQTPRYLIKTRGQQVTLSCSPISGHRSVSWYQQTPGQGLQFLFEYFSETQRNKGNFPGRFSGRQFSNSRSEMNVSTLELGDSALYLCASSSGTSVYNEQFFGPGTRLTVL.

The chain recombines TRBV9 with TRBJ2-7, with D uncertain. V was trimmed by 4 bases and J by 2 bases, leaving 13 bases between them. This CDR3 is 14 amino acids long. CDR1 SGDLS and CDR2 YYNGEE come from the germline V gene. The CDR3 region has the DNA TGTGCCAGCAGCCCTCCGGGTTTCACCTACGAGCAGTACTTC. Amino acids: CASSPPGFTYEQYF.

The chain's CDR3 is CASSPEGSPLHF. For the CDR3, the DNA is TGTGCCAGCAGCCCCGAGGGATCACCCCTCCACTTT. V gene TRBV5-4 combines with J gene TRBJ1-6; D is uncertain. Deletions cut 4 bases from V and 10 bases from J, with 9 bases between. Germline lookup yields CDR1 SGHNT and CDR2 YYREEE (reference sequence). This CDR3 is built from 12 residues. Looking up the rest from reference TRBV5-4 and TRBJ1-6 gives the full variable domain: ETGVTQSPTHLIKTRGQQVTLRCSSQSGHNTVSWYQQALGQGPQFIFQYYREEENGRGNFPPRFSGLQFPNYSSELNVNALELDDSALYLCASSPEGSPLHFGNGTRLTVT.

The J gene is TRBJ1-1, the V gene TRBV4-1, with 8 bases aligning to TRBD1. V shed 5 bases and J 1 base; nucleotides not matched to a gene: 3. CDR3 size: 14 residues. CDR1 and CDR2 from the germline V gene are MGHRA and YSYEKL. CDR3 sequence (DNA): TGCGCCAGCAGCTTCGGGACAGGGAACACTGAAGCTTTCTTT. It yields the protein CASSFGTGNTEAFF.